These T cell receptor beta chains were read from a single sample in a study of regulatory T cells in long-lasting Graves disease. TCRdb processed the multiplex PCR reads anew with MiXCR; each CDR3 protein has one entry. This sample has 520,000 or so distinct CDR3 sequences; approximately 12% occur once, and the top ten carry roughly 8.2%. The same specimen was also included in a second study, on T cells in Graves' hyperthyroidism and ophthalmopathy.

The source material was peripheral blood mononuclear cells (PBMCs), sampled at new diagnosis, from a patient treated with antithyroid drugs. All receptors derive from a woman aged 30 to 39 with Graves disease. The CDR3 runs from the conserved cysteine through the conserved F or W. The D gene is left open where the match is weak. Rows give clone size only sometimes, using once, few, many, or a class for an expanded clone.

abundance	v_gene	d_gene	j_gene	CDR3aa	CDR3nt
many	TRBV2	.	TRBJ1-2	CASRGGNYGYTF	TGTGCCAGCAGAGGGGGGAACTATGGCTACACCTTC
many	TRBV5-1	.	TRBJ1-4	CASSLGQINEKLFF	TGCGCCAGCAGCTTGGGGCAGATTAATGAAAAACTGTTTTTT
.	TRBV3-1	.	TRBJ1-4	CASSQVRRNEKLFF	TGTGCCAGCAGCCAAGTCAGAAGAAATGAAAAACTGTTTTTT
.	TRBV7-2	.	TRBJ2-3	CASSPCFLVSCSLDTQYF	TGTGCCAGCAGTCCGTGTTTTTTAGTCTCATGTAGCTTAGATACGCAGTATTTT
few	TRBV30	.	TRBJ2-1	CAWGVGAGVENEQFF	TGTGCCTGGGGTGTGGGGGCGGGGGTTGAAAATGAGCAGTTCTTC
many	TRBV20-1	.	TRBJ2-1	CSARGDLYNEQFF	TGCAGTGCTAGGGGTGACCTTTACAATGAGCAGTTCTTC
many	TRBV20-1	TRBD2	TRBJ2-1	CSARDGLAGYNEQFF	TGCAGTGCTAGAGACGGGCTAGCGGGTTACAATGAGCAGTTCTTC
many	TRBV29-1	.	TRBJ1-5	CSARPGGNQPQHF	TGCAGCGCTCGACCAGGAGGCAATCAGCCCCAGCATTTT
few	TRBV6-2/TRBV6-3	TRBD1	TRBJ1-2	CASSYGGTGIGYTF	TGTGCCAGCAGTTACGGGGGGACAGGGATCGGCTACACCTTC
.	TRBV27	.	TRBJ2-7	CASSLEFGYEQYF	TGTGCCAGCAGTTTAGAGTTTGGATACGAGCAGTACTTC
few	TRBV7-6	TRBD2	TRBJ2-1	CASSSSLAGGPWDEQFF	TGTGCCAGCAGCTCTTCACTAGCGGGAGGGCCTTGGGATGAGCAGTTCTTC
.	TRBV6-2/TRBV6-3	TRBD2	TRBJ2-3	CASSENIAGGSADTQYF	TGTGCCAGCAGTGAAAATATAGCGGGAGGTAGCGCAGATACGCAGTATTTT
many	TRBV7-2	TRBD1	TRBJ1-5	CASLSGTGGSSSNQPQHF	TGTGCCAGCCTCTCGGGGACAGGGGGCTCTAGTAGCAATCAGCCCCAGCATTTT
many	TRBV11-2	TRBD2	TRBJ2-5	CASSSTSGRRSETQYF	TGTGCCAGCAGCTCTACTAGCGGGCGGAGGTCAGAGACCCAGTACTTC
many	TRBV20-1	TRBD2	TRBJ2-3	CSALSGSGTDTQYF	TGCAGTGCTTTAAGCGGGAGTGGGACAGATACGCAGTATTTT
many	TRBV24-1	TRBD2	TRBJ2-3	CATSDLGLAGGGYTQYF	TGTGCCACCAGTGACCTCGGACTAGCGGGAGGAGGATATACGCAGTATTTT
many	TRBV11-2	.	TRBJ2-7	CASGLAFEQYF	TGTGCCAGCGGGCTGGCATTCGAGCAGTACTTC
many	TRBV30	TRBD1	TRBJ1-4	CAWSVIGTGYEKLFF	TGTGCCTGGAGTGTAATCGGGACAGGGTATGAAAAACTGTTTTTT
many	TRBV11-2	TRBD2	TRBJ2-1	CATSFSGTSGIRYNEQFF	TGTGCCACCAGCTTCTCCGGGACTAGCGGGATCAGGTACAATGAGCAGTTCTTC
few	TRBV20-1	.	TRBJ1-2	CSASTRKGYTF	TGCAGTGCCTCTACTCGGAAGGGCTACACCTTC
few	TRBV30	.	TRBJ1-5	CAWSVERRNQPQHF	TGTGCCTGGAGTGTCGAGCGGAGGAATCAGCCCCAGCATTTT
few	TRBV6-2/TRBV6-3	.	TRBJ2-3	CASTPRQVWGTDTQYF	TGTGCCAGCACCCCCCGGCAGGTGTGGGGCACAGATACGCAGTATTTT
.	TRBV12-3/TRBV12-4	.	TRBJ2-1	CASSRSSDEQFF	TGTGCCAGCAGCCGATCTAGCGATGAGCAGTTCTTC
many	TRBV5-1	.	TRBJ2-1	CASGLTGVTYNEQFF	TGCGCCAGCGGGCTCACAGGCGTAACCTACAATGAGCAGTTCTTC
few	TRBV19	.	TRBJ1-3	CASSPGGGSSSGNTIYF	TGTGCCAGTAGCCCCGGTGGGGGATCCTCCTCTGGAAACACCATATATTTT
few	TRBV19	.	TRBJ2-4	CASSSRPGHIAKNIQYF	TGTGCCAGTAGTTCGAGACCGGGACACATAGCCAAAAACATTCAGTACTTC
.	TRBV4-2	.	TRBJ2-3	CASSQDMSSQGTDTQYF	TGTGCCAGCAGCCAAGATATGTCTTCCCAAGGCACAGATACGCAGTATTTT
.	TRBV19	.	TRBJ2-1	CASSIGPGTPYNEQFF	TGTGCCAGTAGTATAGGCCCCGGGACACCCTACAATGAGCAGTTCTTC
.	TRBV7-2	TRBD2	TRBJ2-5	CASSLAGTSTETQYF	TGTGCCAGCAGCTTAGCGGGGACTAGCACAGAGACCCAGTACTTC
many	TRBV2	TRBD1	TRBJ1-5	CASTWDSSNQPQHF	TGTGCCAGCACATGGGACAGTAGCAATCAGCCCCAGCATTTT
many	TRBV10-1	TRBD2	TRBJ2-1	CASSESIAGVNEQFF	TGCGCCAGCAGTGAGTCGATAGCGGGAGTGAATGAGCAGTTCTTC
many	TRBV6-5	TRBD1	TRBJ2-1	CASSYGQGIDEQFF	TGTGCCAGCAGTTACGGACAGGGTATTGATGAGCAGTTCTTC
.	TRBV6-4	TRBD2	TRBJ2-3	CASSDSWTSGTTDTQYF	TGTGCCAGCAGTGACTCATGGACTAGCGGAACCACAGATACGCAGTATTTT
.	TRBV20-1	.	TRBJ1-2	CSASLPGTGGYTF	TGCAGTGCTAGTCTTCCGGGGACGGGAGGCTACACCTTC
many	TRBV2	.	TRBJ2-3	CASTQEGITDTQYF	TGTGCCAGCACCCAAGAGGGGATCACAGATACGCAGTATTTT
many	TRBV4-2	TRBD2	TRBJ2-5	CASSLAGGFETQYF	TGTGCCAGCAGCCTAGCGGGAGGATTTGAGACCCAGTACTTC
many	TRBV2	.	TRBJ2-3	CASSEARGPDTQYF	TGTGCCAGCAGTGAAGCCAGGGGCCCAGATACGCAGTATTTT
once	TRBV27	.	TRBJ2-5	CASTTGRGGQETQYF	TGTGCCAGCACCACGGGTAGGGGGGGTCAAGAGACCCAGTACTTC
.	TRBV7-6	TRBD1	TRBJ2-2	CASSADRASGELFF	TGTGCCAGCAGCGCGGACAGGGCTTCCGGGGAGCTGTTTTTT
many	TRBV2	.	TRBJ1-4	CASREVWVLNEKLFF	TGTGCCAGCAGGGAAGTGTGGGTGCTTAATGAAAAACTGTTTTTT
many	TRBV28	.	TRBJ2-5	CASTLGAANQETQYF	TGTGCCAGCACCTTGGGGGCAGCCAACCAAGAGACCCAGTACTTC
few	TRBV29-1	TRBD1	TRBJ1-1	CSVGGQGGTEAFF	TGCAGCGTTGGCGGACAGGGGGGGACTGAAGCTTTCTTT
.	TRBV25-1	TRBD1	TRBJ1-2	CASSDPEGASRGYTF	TGTGCCAGCAGTGACCCCGAGGGGGCGTCTAGAGGCTACACCTTC
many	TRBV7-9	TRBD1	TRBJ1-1	CASSFGGWGTGANTEAFF	TGTGCCAGCAGCTTCGGGGGGTGGGGGACAGGGGCGAACACTGAAGCTTTCTTT
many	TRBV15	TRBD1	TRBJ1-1	CATSRDPGQGLNTEAFF	TGTGCCACCAGCAGAGATCCCGGACAGGGGCTGAACACTGAAGCTTTCTTT
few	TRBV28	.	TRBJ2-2	CASSLIGPYTGELFF	TGTGCCAGCAGTTTAATCGGACCGTACACCGGGGAGCTGTTTTTT
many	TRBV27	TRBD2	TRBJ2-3	CASSRGSGGPSLHTQYF	TGTGCCAGCAGTCGGGGGTCGGGAGGGCCCTCCCTCCATACGCAGTATTTT
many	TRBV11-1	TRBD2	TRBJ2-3	CASSRGGLADSTDTQYF	TGTGCCAGCAGCCGTGGGGGACTAGCGGATAGCACAGATACGCAGTATTTT
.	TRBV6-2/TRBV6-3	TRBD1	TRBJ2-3	CASRLEGARDTQYF	TGTGCCAGCAGACTCGAGGGGGCAAGGGATACGCAGTATTTT
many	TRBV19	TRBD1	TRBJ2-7	CASSTRTGVYSYEQYF	TGTGCCAGTAGTACCCGGACAGGGGTATACTCCTACGAGCAGTACTTC
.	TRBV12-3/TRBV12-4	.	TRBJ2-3	CASRVDSYVTSTDTQYF	TGTGCCAGCAGGGTTGACAGTTACGTTACAAGCACAGATACGCAGTATTTT
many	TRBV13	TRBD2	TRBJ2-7	CASSSGTSLYEQYF	TGTGCCAGCAGCTCCGGGACTAGTCTCTACGAGCAGTACTTC
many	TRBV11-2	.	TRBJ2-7	CASSLIHEQYF	TGTGCCAGCAGCCTTATACACGAGCAGTACTTC
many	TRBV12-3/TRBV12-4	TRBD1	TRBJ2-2	CASSSGQLNTGELFF	TGTGCCAGCAGCTCGGGACAGCTGAACACCGGGGAGCTGTTTTTT
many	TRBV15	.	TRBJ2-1	CATSRYLSSYNEQFF	TGTGCCACCAGCAGATACCTGAGCTCCTACAATGAGCAGTTCTTC